The entry below describes one T cell receptor (beta chain). In the authors' methods: Quantification of nucleated cells was approximated via reference gene primer amplification. The table came from immunoSEQ multiplex PCR; TCRdb's copy has only in-frame clones and leaves some out. The V and J calls and clone size are taken from that table; D and trimming were inferred from the DNA. This table has approximately 220,000 clones, 83% appearing once. These data belong to a study of blood T cell repertoires in COVID-19. Overall study: COVID-19 samples from acute and convalescent phases originated in the United States, Italy and Spain. PBMCs, B-cell-depleted T cells, or T cells provided the cDNA or gDNA that made up the material.

Germline V lookup: CDR1 LGHNT, CDR2 FRNRAP. This CDR3 contains 14 residues. Trimming removed 7 bases from V and 6 bases from J; junction bases left unmatched: 11. Material: PBMCs or T cells enriched from blood (not recorded which). The TCR comes from a woman aged 45-59 years who had been exposed to COVID-19. V is TRBV12-5 and J is TRBJ2-7; 8 bases match TRBD2. CDR3 sequence reads: CASAGGDGGSEQYF. CDR3 coding DNA: TGTGCTAGTGCCGGGGGGGACGGAGGAAGCGAGCAGTACTTC.